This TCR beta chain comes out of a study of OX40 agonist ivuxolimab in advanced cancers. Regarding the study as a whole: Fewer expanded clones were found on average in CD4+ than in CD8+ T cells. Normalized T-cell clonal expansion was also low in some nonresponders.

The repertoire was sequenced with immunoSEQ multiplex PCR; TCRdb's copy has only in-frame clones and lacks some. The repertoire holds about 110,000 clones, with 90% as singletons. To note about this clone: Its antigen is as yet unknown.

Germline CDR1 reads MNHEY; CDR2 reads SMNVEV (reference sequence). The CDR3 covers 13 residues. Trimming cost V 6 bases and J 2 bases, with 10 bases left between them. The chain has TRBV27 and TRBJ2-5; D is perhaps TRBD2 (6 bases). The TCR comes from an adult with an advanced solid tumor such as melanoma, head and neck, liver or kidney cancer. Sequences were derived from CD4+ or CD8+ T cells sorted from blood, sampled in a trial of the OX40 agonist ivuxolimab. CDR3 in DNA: TGTGCCAGCAGGTATGGGGGGCAAGAGACCCAGTACTTC. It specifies CASRYGGQETQYF.